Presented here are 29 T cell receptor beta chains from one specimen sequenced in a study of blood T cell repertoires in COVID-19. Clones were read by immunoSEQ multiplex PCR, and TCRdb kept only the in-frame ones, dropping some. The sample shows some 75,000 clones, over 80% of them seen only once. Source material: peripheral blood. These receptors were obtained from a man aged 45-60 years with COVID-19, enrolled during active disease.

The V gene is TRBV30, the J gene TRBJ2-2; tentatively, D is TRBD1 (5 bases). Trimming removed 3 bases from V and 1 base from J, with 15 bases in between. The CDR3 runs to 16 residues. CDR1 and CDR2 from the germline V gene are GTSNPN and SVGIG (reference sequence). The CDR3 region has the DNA TGTGCCTGGAGCGAGTACAGGAGCCAGAACACCGGGGAGCTGTTTTTT. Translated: CAWSEYRSQNTGELFF.

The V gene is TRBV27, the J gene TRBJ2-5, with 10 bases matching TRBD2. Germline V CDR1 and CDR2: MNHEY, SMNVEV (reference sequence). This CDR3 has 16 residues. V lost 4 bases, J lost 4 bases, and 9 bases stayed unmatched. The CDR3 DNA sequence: TGTGCCAGCAGTTACCCCTCTAGCGGGAGAAGAGAGACCCAGTACTTC. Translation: CASSYPSSGRRETQYF.

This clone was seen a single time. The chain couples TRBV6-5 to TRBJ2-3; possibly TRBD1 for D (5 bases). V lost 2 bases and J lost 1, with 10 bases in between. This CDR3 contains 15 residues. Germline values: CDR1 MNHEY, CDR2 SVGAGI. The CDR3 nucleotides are TGTGCCAGCAGTTACGGTGGGGCCGGCACAGATACGCAGTATTTT. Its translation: CASSYGGAGTDTQYF.

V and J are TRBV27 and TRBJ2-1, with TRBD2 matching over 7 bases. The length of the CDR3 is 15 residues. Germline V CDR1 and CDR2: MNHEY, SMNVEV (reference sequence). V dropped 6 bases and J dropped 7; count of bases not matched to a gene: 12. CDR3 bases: TGTGCCAGCAGCCTATTGGGGGGGGTGGGTAATGAGCAGTTCTTC. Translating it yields CASSLLGGVGNEQFF.

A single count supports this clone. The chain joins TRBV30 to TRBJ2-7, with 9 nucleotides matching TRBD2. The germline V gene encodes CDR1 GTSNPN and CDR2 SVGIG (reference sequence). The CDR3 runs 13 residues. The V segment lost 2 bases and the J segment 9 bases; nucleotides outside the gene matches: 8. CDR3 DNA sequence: TGTGCCTGGAGTACCCCGGGACTAGCCGGGCAGTACTTC. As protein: CAWSTPGLAGQYF.

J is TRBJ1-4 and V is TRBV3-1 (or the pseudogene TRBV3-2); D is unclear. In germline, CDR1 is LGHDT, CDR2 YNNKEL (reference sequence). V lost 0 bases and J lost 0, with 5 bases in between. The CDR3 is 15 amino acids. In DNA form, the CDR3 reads TGTGCCAGCAGCCAAGACAGAACAACTAATGAAAAACTGTTTTTT. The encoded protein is CASSQDRTTNEKLFF.

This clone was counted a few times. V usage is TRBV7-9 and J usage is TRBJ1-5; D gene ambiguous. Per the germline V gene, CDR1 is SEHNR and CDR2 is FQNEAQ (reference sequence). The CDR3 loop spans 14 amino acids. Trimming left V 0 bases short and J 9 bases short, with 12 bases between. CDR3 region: CASSLAGVGGPQHF. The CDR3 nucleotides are TGTGCCAGCAGCTTAGCCGGGGTAGGAGGGCCCCAGCATTTT.

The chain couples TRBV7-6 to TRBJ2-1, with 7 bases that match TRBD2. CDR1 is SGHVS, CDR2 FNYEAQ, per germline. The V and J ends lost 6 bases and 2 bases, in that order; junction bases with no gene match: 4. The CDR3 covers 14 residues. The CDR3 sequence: CASSSAGPYNEQFF. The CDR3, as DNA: TGTGCCAGCAGTTCAGCGGGACCCTACAATGAGCAGTTCTTC.

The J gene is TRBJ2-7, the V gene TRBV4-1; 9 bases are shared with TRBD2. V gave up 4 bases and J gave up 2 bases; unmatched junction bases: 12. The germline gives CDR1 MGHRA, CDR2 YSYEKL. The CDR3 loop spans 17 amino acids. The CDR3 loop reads CASSLRGASGNTYEQYF. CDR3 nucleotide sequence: TGCGCCAGCAGCCTACGGGGGGCTAGCGGGAATACCTACGAGCAGTACTTC.

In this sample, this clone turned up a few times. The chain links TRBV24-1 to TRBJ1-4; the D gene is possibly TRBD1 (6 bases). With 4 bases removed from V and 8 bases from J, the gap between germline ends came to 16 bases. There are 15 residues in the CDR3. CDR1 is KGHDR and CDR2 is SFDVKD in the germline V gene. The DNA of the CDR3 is TGTGCCACCAGTGACCCCGGGGGGGCGGAAGAAAAACTGTTTTTT. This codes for CATSDPGGAEEKLFF.

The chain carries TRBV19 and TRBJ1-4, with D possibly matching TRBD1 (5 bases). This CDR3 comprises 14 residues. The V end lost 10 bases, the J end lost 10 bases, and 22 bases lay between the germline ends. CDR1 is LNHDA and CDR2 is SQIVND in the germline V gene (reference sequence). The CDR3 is CATGPARGGGKLFF. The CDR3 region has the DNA TGTGCCACAGGGCCTGCGAGGGGAGGTGGAAAACTGTTTTTT.

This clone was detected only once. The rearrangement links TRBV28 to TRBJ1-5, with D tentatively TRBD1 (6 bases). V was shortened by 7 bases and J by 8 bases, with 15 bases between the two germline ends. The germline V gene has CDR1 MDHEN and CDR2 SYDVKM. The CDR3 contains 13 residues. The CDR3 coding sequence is TGTGCCAGCACCGACAGGCCCTTAGAGCCCCAGCATTTT. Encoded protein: CASTDRPLEPQHF.

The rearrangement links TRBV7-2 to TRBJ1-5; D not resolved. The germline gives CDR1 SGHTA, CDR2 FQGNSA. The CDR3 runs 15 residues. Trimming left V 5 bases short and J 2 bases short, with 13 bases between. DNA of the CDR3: TGTGCCAGCAGCGCTCAGAGCGGTGGCAATCAGCCCCAGCATTTT. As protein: CASSAQSGGNQPQHF.

The CDR3 here is CASLSLGGSNQPQHF. DNA of the CDR3: TGTGCCAGTCTCTCCCTAGGGGGAAGCAATCAGCCCCAGCATTTT. The chain links TRBV19 to TRBJ1-5; D is possibly TRBD1 (6 bases). Germline V gene data show CDR1 as LNHDA and CDR2 as SQIVND (reference sequence). Trimming pared 8 bases from V and 1 base from J, leaving 15 bases between. This CDR3 is 15 amino acids long. The full variable domain, rest sourced from reference TRBV19 and TRBJ1-5, is DGGITQSPKYLFRKEGQNVTLSCEQNLNHDAMYWYRQDPGQGLRLIYYSQIVNDFQKGDIAEGYSVSREKKESFPLTVTSAQKNPTAFYLCASLSLGGSNQPQHFGDGTRLSIL.

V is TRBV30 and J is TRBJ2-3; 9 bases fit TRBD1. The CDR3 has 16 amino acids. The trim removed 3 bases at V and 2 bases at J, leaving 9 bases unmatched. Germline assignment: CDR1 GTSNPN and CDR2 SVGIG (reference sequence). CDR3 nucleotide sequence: TGTGCCTGGAGCATAGGACAGGGGACCTCCACAGATACGCAGTATTTT. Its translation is CAWSIGQGTSTDTQYF. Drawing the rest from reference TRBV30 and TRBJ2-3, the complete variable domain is SQTIHQWPATLVQPVGSPLSLECTVEGTSNPNLYWYRQAAGRGLQLLFYSVGIGQISSEVPQNLSASRPQDRQFILSSKKLLLSDSGFYLCAWSIGQGTSTDTQYFGPGTRLTVL.

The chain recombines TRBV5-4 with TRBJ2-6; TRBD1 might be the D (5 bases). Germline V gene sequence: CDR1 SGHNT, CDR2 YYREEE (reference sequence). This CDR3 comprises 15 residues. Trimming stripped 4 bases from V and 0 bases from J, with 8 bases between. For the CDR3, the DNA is TGTGCCAGCAGCATACAGGACTCTGGGGCCAACGTCCTGACTTTC. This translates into CASSIQDSGANVLTF.

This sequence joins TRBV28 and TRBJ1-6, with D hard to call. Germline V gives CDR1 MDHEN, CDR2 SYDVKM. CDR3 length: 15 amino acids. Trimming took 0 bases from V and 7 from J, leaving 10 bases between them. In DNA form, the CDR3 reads TGTGCCAGCAGTTTATGGACATCCAGAAATTCACCCCTCCACTTT. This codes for CASSLWTSRNSPLHF.

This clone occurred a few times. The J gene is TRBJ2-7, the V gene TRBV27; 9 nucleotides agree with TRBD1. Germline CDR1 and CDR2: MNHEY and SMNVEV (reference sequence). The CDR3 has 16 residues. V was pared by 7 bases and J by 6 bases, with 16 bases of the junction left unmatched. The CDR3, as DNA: TGTGCCAGCACCTCCGGGACAGGGACCCTTTTAGGCGAGCAGTACTTC. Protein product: CASTSGTGTLLGEQYF.

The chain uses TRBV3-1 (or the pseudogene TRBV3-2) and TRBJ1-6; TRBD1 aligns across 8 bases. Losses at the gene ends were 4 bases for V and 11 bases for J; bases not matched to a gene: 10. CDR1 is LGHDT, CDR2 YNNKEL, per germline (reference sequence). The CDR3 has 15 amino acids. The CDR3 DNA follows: TGTGCCAGCAGCCCACAGGGGGGAAGTATGACACCCCTCCACTTT. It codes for CASSPQGGSMTPLHF.

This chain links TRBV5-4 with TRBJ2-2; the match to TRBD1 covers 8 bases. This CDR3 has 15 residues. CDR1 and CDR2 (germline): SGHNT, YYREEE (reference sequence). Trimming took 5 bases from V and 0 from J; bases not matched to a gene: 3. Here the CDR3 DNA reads TGTGCCAGCAGTCAGACAGGGGCGAACACCGGGGAGCTGTTTTTT. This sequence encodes CASSQTGANTGELFF.

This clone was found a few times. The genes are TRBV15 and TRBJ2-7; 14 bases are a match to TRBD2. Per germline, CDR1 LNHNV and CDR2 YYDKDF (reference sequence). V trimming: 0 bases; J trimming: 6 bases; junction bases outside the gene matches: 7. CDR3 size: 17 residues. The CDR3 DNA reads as TGTGCCACCAGCAGAGACGGAAGCGGACTAGCGGGAGGCGAGCAGTACTTC. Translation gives CATSRDGSGLAGGEQYF.

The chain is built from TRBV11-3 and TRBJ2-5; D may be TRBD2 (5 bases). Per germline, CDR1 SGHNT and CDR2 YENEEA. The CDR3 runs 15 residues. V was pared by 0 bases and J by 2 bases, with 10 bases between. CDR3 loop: CASSLDRRTQETQYF. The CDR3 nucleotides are TGTGCCAGCAGCTTAGATCGGCGGACTCAAGAGACCCAGTACTTC.

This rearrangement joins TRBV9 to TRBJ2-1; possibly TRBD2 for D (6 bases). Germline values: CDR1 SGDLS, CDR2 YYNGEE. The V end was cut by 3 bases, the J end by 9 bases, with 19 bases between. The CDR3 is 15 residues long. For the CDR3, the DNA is TGTGCCAGCAGCGAGACTAGTGAAGGGCGGGGTGAGCAGTTCTTC. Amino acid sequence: CASSETSEGRGEQFF.

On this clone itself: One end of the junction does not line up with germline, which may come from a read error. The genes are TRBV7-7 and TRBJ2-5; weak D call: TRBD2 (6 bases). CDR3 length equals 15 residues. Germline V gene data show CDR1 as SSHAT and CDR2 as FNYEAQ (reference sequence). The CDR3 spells CASSLGTRGEETQYF. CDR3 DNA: TGTGCTAGCAGCTTAGGGACGCGGGGAGAGGAGACCCAGTACTTC. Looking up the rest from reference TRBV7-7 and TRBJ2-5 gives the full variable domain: GAGVSQSPRYKVTKRGQDVTLRCDPISSHATLYWYQQALGQGPEFLTYFNYEAQPDKSGLPSDRFSAERPEGSISTLTIQRTEQRDSAMYRCASSLGTRGEETQYFGPGTRLLVL.

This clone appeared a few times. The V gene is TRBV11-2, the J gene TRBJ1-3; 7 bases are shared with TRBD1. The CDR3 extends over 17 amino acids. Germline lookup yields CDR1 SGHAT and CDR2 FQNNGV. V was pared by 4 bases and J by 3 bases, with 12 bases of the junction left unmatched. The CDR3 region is CASSSLKGQQNGNTIYF. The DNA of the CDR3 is TGTGCCAGCAGCTCCCTCAAGGGACAGCAAAATGGAAACACCATATATTTT.

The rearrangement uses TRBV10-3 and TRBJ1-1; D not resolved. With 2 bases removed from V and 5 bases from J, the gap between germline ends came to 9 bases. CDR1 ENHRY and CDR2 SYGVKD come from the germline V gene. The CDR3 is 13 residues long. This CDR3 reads CAISEDPGTEAFF. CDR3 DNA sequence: TGTGCCATCAGTGAGGATCCGGGAACTGAAGCTTTCTTT.

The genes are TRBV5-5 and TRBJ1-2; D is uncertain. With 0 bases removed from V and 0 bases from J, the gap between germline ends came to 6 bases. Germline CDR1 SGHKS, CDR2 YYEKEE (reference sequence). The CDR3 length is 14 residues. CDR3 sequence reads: CASSLDRANYGYTF. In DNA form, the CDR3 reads TGTGCCAGCAGCTTGGACAGAGCTAACTATGGCTACACCTTC.

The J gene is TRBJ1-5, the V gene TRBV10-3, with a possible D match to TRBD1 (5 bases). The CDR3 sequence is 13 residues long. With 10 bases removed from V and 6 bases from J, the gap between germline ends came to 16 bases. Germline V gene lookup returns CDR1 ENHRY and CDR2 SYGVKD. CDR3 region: CATEQGGGQPQHF. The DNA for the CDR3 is TGTGCCACCGAGCAGGGAGGAGGTCAGCCCCAGCATTTT.

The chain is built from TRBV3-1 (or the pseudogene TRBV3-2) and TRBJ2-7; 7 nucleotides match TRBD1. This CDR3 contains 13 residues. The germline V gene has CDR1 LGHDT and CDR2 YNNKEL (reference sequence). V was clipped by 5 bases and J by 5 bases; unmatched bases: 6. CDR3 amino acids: CASSSRQGHEQYF. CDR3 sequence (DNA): TGTGCCAGCAGCTCTCGACAGGGCCACGAGCAGTACTTC.